The clone carrying this T cell receptor beta chain turned up a few times. The sample's time point: persistent/refractory GD, antithyroid drugs over 5 years with positive TRAb. The TCR library was made from RNA that had been extracted from PBMCs in TRIzol. Approximately 8.9-milliliter peripheral blood samples went into EDTA tubes. TCR beta libraries were built with iRepertoire HTBI primers and Arm-PCR of CDR3 regions. MiXCR, run by TCRdb on the multiplex PCR reads, gives a single entry per CDR3 protein. The sample lists about 430,000 distinct CDR3 sequences; 20% to 25% were seen once. The data stem from a study of regulatory T cells in long-lasting Graves disease. The CDR3 is 15 amino acids. Germline V gene data show CDR1 as SQVTM and CDR2 as ANQGSEA. V lost 3 bases to trimming and J lost 2 bases, with 16 bases between them.

J is TRBJ2-5 and V is TRBV29-1, with D perhaps TRBD2 (6 bases). The source was peripheral blood mononuclear cells (PBMCs), collected when the disease was refractory, from a patient treated with antithyroid drugs. The source is a female donor with Graves disease. The CDR3: CSVDWGGDPQETQYF. The CDR3 DNA reads TGCAGCGTTGATTGGGGCGGGGACCCGCAAGAGACCCAGTACTTC.